This T cell receptor (beta chain) was documented in a study of control samples from healthy donors and cancer patients. Some clones are missing from TCRdb's copy, which holds only in-frame ones; the method was immunoSEQ multiplex PCR. The sample has 91,000 or so clones, 80% to 95% seen once. CDR1 is LGHDT and CDR2 is YNNKEL in the germline V gene (reference sequence). V shed 3 bases and J shed 2 bases, with 11 bases lying between them. This CDR3 spans 14 amino acids. The specimen sequenced was blood. The receptor comes from a woman under 40 in good health. The chain links TRBV3-1 (or the pseudogene TRBV3-2) to TRBJ2-7; D call uncertain. Here the CDR3 reads CASSHSIGAYEQYF. The CDR3 DNA sequence: TGTGCCAGCAGCCACTCCATAGGTGCCTACGAGCAGTACTTC.